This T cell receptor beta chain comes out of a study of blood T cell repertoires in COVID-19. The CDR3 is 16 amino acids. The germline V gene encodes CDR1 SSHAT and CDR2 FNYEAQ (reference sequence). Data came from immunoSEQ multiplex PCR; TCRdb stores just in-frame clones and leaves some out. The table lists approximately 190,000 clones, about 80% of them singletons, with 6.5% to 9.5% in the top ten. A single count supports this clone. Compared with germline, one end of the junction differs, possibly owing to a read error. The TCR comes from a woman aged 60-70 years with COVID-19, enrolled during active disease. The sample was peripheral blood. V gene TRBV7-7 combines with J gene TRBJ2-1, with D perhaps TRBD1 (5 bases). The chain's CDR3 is CASSPDGARTYNEQFF. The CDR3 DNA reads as TGTGCTAGCAGCCCCGATGGGGCACGAACCTACAATGAGCAGTTCTTC.